These 16 T cell receptor beta chains originate from one sample sequenced in a study of immune heterogeneity within non-small cell lung tumors. Bulk tumor genomic DNA constituted the template, at 600 ng per sample. Taken during surgery, several biopsies per primary tumor were spaced as far apart as possible within the tumor mass. The cohort was untreated, with newly diagnosed non-small cell lung cancer undergoing curative surgery. The TCR beta CDR3 region underwent multiplex PCR amplification with 32 V and 13 J primers. One entry per CDR3 protein results from TCRdb running MiXCR on the multiplex PCR reads. This table holds roughly 10,000 distinct CDR3 sequences, around a sixth found once. The specimen was lung tumor tissue. The receptors originated from a man aged 35-49 years with non-small cell lung cancer.

V gene TRBV5-5 combines with J gene TRBJ1-2; D call uncertain. Trimming removed 0 bases at V and 0 bases at J, with 6 bases between. CDR1 is SGHKS, CDR2 YYEKEE, per germline (reference sequence). The CDR3 loop spans 14 amino acids. The CDR3 region is CASSLGPSNYGYTF. CDR3 DNA sequence: TGTGCCAGCAGCTTGGGTCCTTCTAACTATGGCTACACCTTC.

Points on this clonotype: Here the CDR3 omits its conserved ending phenylalanine or tryptophan, so a read error is the likely source. The J gene is TRBJ2-3, the V gene TRBV15, with 7 bases identical to TRBD1. This CDR3 spans 17 amino acids. CDR1 is LNHNV, CDR2 YYDKDF, per germline (reference sequence). The chain's CDR3 is CAPSRGSGTASTDTQYS. The CDR3 DNA reads as TGTGCCCCCAGCAGAGGATCGGGGACAGCTAGCACAGATACGCAGTATTCT.

The chain links TRBV28 to TRBJ2-3; no reliable D call. V gave up 8 bases and J gave up 10 bases, with 16 bases separating them. The CDR3 consists of 12 residues. Germline CDR1 and CDR2: MDHEN and SYDVKM. Written as DNA, the CDR3 is TGTGCCAGCGCCCTTCCTAGTGGGTCGCAGTATTTT. Translating gives CASALPSGSQYF.

This clonotype has at least ten counts. The chain couples TRBV3-1 to TRBJ2-5, with 7 bases matching TRBD1. Germline V CDR1 and CDR2: LGHDT, YNNKEL (reference sequence). V was pared by 4 bases and J by 1 base, with 9 bases of the junction left unmatched. CDR3 length: 16 residues. The CDR3, as DNA: TGTGCCAGCAGCCCTCGACAGGGTGGGGCCCAAGAGACCCAGTACTTC. It encodes CASSPRQGGAQETQYF.

A note on this clonotype: This may come from a read error, since a much larger clone is one base off. The rearrangement joins TRBV6-1 to TRBJ2-6, with 7 positions matching TRBD1. Germline V gives CDR1 MNHNS, CDR2 SASEGT. CDR3 size: 16 residues. Here the CDR3 reads CASSPRQGSGADVLTF. Written as DNA, the CDR3 is TGTGCCAGCAGTCCTAGACAGGGCTCTGGGGCCGACGTCCTGACTTTC.

There are many counts of this clonotype. The rearrangement joins TRBV6-1 to TRBJ1-5; D may be TRBD1 (6 bases). Germline V gives CDR1 MNHNS, CDR2 SASEGT. The germline V and J ends were trimmed by 10 bases and 4 bases, with 14 bases remaining between them. This CDR3 comprises 13 residues. The CDR3, as DNA: TGTGCCACAGGCAGGGGAGAGAATCAGCCCCAGCATTTT. Protein product: CATGRGENQPQHF.

V gene TRBV4-3 combines with J gene TRBJ2-7, with D unclear. Germline V lookup: CDR1 LGHNA, CDR2 YSLEER. CDR3 size: 14 residues. The V gene lost 6 bases and the J gene lost 7 bases, with 19 bases spanning the gap. In nucleotides, the CDR3 is TGCGCCAGCAGACAATGGCTCACACCGAGTGAGCAGTACTTC. It translates to CASRQWLTPSEQYF.

By its share, this clonotype is medium-sized. V and J are TRBV15 and TRBJ2-1; D not certain. The V end was cut by 3 bases, the J end by 6 bases, with 15 bases between. In germline, CDR1 is LNHNV, CDR2 YYDKDF (reference sequence). The length of the CDR3 is 15 residues. The CDR3 region is CATSRGSLRVNEQFF. For the CDR3, the DNA is TGTGCCACCAGCAGGGGTAGCCTTAGGGTCAATGAGCAGTTCTTC.

About this clonotype: The conserved phenylalanine or tryptophan is not found at the CDR3 terminus, so this likely reflects a read error. The DNA is left out, because the CDR3 cannot be placed on it with certainty; the CDR3 is given as TCRdb lists it. V usage is TRBV6-2 or TRBV6-3 and J usage is TRBJ2-3; TRBD2 is the table's D call, not checked against the DNA. The CDR3 contains 17 residues when both ends are counted. The germline V gene has CDR1 MNHEY and CDR2 SVGEGT. This CDR3 reads CASRASGWGREEQYFGP.

The table lists this clonotype with many counts. This chain joins TRBV19 and TRBJ2-1; D is perhaps TRBD2 (6 bases). With 2 bases removed from V and 4 bases from J, the gap between germline ends came to 9 bases. The CDR3 runs 14 residues. Per the germline V gene, CDR1 is LNHDA and CDR2 is SQIVND (reference sequence). The CDR3: CASSILGGYNEQFF. CDR3 DNA sequence: TGTGCCAGTAGTATACTTGGAGGGTACAATGAGCAGTTCTTC.

This clonotype was observed at least ten times. Mismatch with germline at one junction end may stem from a read error. The chain is built from TRBV7-8 and TRBJ1-2; tentatively, D is TRBD1 (5 bases). The CDR3 contains 14 residues. In germline, CDR1 is SGHVS, CDR2 FQNEAQ. CDR3 in amino acids: CASSLARQSYAYTF. CDR3 sequence (DNA): TGTGCCAGCAGCTTAGCGCGACAGTCCTATGCCTACACCTTC.

The sample holds many counts of this clonotype. This sequence joins TRBV7-9 and TRBJ1-2, with D perhaps matching TRBD1 (5 bases). The V gene lost 5 bases and the J gene lost 4 bases, with 20 bases spanning the gap. This CDR3 contains 16 residues. CDR1 and CDR2 from the germline V gene are SEHNR and FQNEAQ (reference sequence). CDR3 in DNA: TGTGCCAGCAGCCCCCTGCTGACGACAGCCTTCTATGGCTACACCTTC. Translation: CASSPLLTTAFYGYTF.

Within the sample, this clonotype is medium-sized. The gene calls are TRBV14 and TRBJ1-1, with D perhaps matching TRBD1 (6 bases). CDR3 length equals 17 residues. The germline CDR1 and CDR2 sequences are SGHDN and FVKESK. With 0 bases removed from V and 0 bases from J, the gap between germline ends came to 14 bases. CDR3 bases: TGTGCCAGCAGCCAAGAATGGGGGCTAGTTCTGAACACTGAAGCTTTCTTT. This codes for CASSQEWGLVLNTEAFF.

This clonotype occurred many times. This chain joins TRBV9 and TRBJ2-1; TRBD1 agrees at 7 bases. V was pared by 4 bases and J by 8 bases, with 12 bases of the junction left unmatched. This CDR3 is 15 amino acids long. Germline-derived CDR1 and CDR2 are SGDLS and YYNGEE. DNA for the CDR3: TGTGCCAGCAGCCTACTCAGGGGGACGGCAGATGAGCAGTTCTTC. This encodes CASSLLRGTADEQFF.

This clonotype has a count of ten or more. The chain combines TRBV2 with TRBJ2-7, with 9 bases identical to TRBD1. Germline trimming cut 7 bases from V and 3 bases from J; bases unmatched to any gene: 7. Germline V gene lookup returns CDR1 SNHLY and CDR2 FYNNEI. The CDR3 loop spans 14 amino acids. The CDR3: CASTTDRGNYEQYF. The CDR3 DNA sequence: TGTGCCAGCACCACGGACAGGGGAAACTACGAGCAGTACTTC.

This chain links TRBV19 with TRBJ2-3; D ambiguous. Germline CDR1 is LNHDA and CDR2 is SQIVND (reference sequence). The CDR3 contains 14 residues. The V end lost 4 bases, the J end lost 4 bases, and 12 bases lay between the germline ends. CDR3 DNA sequence: TGTGCCAGTAGTAGCGCCGTGTGGGCAGATACGCAGTATTTT. Translating gives CASSSAVWADTQYF.